A selection of T cell receptor beta chains follows, all from one sample in a study of memory CD4+ T cells and cytomegalovirus serostatus. Sequencing was performed with immunoSEQ multiplex PCR; in TCRdb, only in-frame clones are kept and a portion is missing. The sample holds some 58,000 clones, roughly four fifths seen once. Sequenced: memory CD4+ T cells from blood. The receptors come from an adult in good health and CMV-seronegative. Both conserved end residues are part of each CDR3. A D gene is named only where the DNA matches it firmly. Clone size is shown for a subset of rows, as once, few, many or a class of expanded clone.

size | D | J | V | DNA | CDR3
- | - | TRBJ2-3 | TRBV12-5 | TGTGCTAGTGGTTTGGTGGCTGGAGGCACGCAGTATTTT | CASGLVAGGTQYF
- | - | TRBJ1-4 | TRBV2 | TGTGCCAGCAGTGGAAGCAGGACTTATAATGAAAAACTGTTTTTT | CASSGSRTYNEKLFF
- | TRBD1 | TRBJ1-1 | TRBV19 | TGTGCCAGTAGGAATGGACAGGGCTACACTGAAGCTTTCTTT | CASRNGQGYTEAFF
few | - | TRBJ2-2 | TRBV28 | TGTGCCAGCAGTTTAGTCGGGGAGCTGTTTTTT | CASSLVGELFF
- | - | TRBJ1-2 | TRBV2 | TGTGCCAGCAGTGATGGTGATTGGGCCTACACCTTC | CASSDGDWAYTF
few | TRBD1 | TRBJ1-2 | TRBV5-1 | TGCGCCAGCAGCGCGCGGACAGGCAACTATGGCTACACCTTC | CASSARTGNYGYTF
- | - | TRBJ1-5 | TRBV2 | TGTGCCAGCAGTGTTGATGGACCTCAGCCCCAGCATTTT | CASSVDGPQPQHF
- | - | TRBJ2-6 | TRBV10-3 | TGTGCCATCAGTGTAGAGACAGGCCAAACTCTGACTTTC | CAISVETGQTLTF
medium-sized | - | TRBJ1-2 | TRBV19 | TGTGCCAGTAGGGACAGAGCTAACTATGGCTACACCTTC | CASRDRANYGYTF
- | - | TRBJ2-1 | TRBV30 | TGTGCCTCGGACCCGGGTGCGGGATACCACAATGAGCAGTTCTTC | CASDPGAGYHNEQFF
- | TRBD1 | TRBJ2-2 | TRBV7-2 | TGTGCCAGCAGCTTAGTCAGGACAGGGGACACCGGGGAGCTGTTTTTT | CASSLVRTGDTGELFF
- | TRBD2 | TRBJ2-1 | TRBV5-4 | TGTGCCAGCAGCTCCTCGGGACTAGCAGCCTACAATGAGCAGTTCTTC | CASSSSGLAAYNEQFF
- | - | TRBJ2-3 | TRBV18 | TGTGCCAGCTCACCACCATCCCCTATGGATACGCAGTATTTT | CASSPPSPMDTQYF
- | - | TRBJ2-5 | TRBV7-8 | TGTGCCAGCAGCTTAGCGTTCCGGGTGTTAGAGACCCAGTACTTC | CASSLAFRVLETQYF
- | TRBD1 | TRBJ1-5 | TRBV6-1 | TGTGCCAGCAGTGAAGCGCCGGACAGGGTCAGGAGTAATCAGCCCCAGCATTTT | CASSEAPDRVRSNQPQHF
once | - | TRBJ1-5 | TRBV5-1 | TGCGCCAGCAGCTTGTCAGGACAGAGCAATCAGCCCCAGCATTTT | CASSLSGQSNQPQHF
- | TRBD2 | TRBJ2-7 | TRBV5-1 | TGCGCCAGCAGCACGGGACTAGCGGGGGCCCATTCCTACGAGCAGTACTTC | CASSTGLAGAHSYEQYF